The entry below describes one T cell receptor beta chain. Profiled with immunoSEQ multiplex PCR; TCRdb holds only in-frame clones, not every one. Of approximately 300,000 clones detected, more than 75% appear once; the ten largest clones hold 10%. V shed 2 bases and J 8 bases; nucleotides not matched to a gene: 5. Germline CDR1 is LGHDT and CDR2 is YNNKEL (reference sequence). The CDR3 has 14 amino acids. This specimen comes from a study of blood T cell repertoires in COVID-19. Sequencing was carried out using PBMCs or T cells enriched from blood (not recorded which). This receptor was obtained from a woman between 18 and 29 years old who had recovered from COVID-19. V is TRBV3-1 (or the pseudogene TRBV3-2) and J is TRBJ1-4; 7 bases match TRBD1. CDR3 coding DNA: TGTGCCAGCAGCCAACAGGGGGTTGGCGAAAAACTGTTTTTT. Its translation is CASSQQGVGEKLFF.